The source of this T cell receptor (beta chain) is a study of blood T cells in healthy people across ages. The CDR3 has 13 residues. The V gene lost 2 bases and the J gene lost 7 bases, with 9 bases spanning the gap. Germline loops: CDR1 MNHEY, CDR2 SMNVEV (reference sequence). The second PCR ran roughly 7 to 11 cycles with a sample-barcoded 5' primer and J-beta primers. One entry per CDR3 protein results from TCRdb running MiXCR on the 5' RACE reads. The sample records around 500,000 distinct CDR3 sequences, roughly a quarter being singletons. These records were also assigned to another study, of T cells of mothers and their children.

This sequence was found in a boy between 2 and 10 years old in good health. The rearrangement links TRBV27 to TRBJ1-5; D may be TRBD1 (5 bases). The sequenced material came from blood. The CDR3 region is CASSLGTSQPQHF. DNA of the CDR3: TGTGCCAGCAGTTTAGGGACTAGCCAGCCCCAGCATTTT.